This T cell receptor (beta chain) was sequenced in a study of blood T cell repertoires in COVID-19. The overall study: Material from acute and convalescent COVID-19 was sourced from the United States, Italy and Spain. PBMCs, B-cell-depleted T cells, or T cells provided the cDNA or gDNA that made up the material.

Germline loops: CDR1 MDHEN, CDR2 SYDVKM. With 5 bases removed from V and 0 bases from J, the gap between germline ends came to 18 bases. This CDR3 spans 17 amino acids. Authors' methods: Amplification from reference gene primers served as the basis for estimated nucleated cell counts. Some clones are missing from TCRdb's copy, which holds only in-frame ones; the method was immunoSEQ multiplex PCR. Clonal size and the V and J genes are those of that table, whereas D and trimming came from the DNA. The table has approximately 170,000 clones, about 88% seen once. The clonotype comes from a woman aged 80 or over in a cohort sampled during active or convalescent COVID-19. Specimen: peripheral blood. This chain joins TRBV28 and TRBJ2-3; the D gene is possibly TRBD1 (5 bases). As DNA, the CDR3 is TGTGCCAGCAGTCACCCGATCTGGACACGAAGCACAGATACGCAGTATTTT. This codes for CASSHPIWTRSTDTQYF.